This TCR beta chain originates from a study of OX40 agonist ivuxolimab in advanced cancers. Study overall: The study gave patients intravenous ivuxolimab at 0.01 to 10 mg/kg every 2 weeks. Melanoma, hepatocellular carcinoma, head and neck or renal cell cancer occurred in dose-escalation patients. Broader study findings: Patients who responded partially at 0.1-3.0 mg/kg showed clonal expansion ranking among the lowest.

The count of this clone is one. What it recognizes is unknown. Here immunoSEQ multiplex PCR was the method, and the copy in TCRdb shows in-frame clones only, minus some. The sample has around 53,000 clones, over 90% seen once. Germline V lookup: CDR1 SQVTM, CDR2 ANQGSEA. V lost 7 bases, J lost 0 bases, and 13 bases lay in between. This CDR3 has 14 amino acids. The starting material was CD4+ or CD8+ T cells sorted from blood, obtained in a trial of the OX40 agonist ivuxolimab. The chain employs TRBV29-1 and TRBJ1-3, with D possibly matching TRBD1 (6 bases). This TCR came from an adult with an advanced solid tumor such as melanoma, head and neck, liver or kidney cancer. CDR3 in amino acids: CSDYREASGNTIYF. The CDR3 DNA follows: TGCAGCGACTACAGGGAAGCCTCTGGAAACACCATATATTTT.